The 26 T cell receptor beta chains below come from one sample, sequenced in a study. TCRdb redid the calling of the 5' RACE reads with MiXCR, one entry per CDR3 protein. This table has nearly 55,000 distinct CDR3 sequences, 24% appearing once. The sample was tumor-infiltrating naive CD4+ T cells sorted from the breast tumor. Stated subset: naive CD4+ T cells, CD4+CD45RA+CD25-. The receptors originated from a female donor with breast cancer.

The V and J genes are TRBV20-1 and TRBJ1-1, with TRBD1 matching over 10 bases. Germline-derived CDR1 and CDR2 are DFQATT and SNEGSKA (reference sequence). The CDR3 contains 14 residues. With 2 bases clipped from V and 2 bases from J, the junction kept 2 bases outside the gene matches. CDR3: CSARRQGANTEAFF. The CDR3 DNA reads TGCAGTGCTAGAAGACAGGGGGCCAACACTGAAGCTTTCTTT.

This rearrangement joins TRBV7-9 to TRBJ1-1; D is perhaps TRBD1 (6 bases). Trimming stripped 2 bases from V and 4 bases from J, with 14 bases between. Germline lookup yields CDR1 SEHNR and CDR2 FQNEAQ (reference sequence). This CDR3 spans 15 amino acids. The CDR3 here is CASSLMGGASTEAFF. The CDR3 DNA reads TGTGCCAGCAGCTTAATGGGGGGGGCGTCCACTGAAGCTTTCTTT.

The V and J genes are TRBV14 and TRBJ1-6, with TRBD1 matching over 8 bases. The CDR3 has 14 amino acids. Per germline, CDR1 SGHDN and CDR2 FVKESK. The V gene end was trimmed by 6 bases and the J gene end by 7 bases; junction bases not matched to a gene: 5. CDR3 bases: TGTGCCAGCAGGCGACAGGGGAGGAATTCACCCCTCCACTTT. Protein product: CASRRQGRNSPLHF.

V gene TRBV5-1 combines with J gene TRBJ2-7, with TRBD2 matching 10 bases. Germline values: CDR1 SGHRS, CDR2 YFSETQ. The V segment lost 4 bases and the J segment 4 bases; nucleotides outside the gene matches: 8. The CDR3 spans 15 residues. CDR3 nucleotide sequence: TGCGCCAGCAGCCGGGAGGGGACTAGCGCATACGAGCAGTACTTC. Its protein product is CASSREGTSAYEQYF.

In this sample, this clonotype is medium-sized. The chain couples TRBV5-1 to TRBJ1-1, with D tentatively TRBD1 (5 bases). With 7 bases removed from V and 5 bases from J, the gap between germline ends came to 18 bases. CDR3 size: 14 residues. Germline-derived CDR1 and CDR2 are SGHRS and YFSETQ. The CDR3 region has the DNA TGCGCCAGCGCTCACGAAGGGCGGGGGACTGAAGCTTTCTTT. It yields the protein CASAHEGRGTEAFF.

This CDR3 is CASSLEGGMGRGYTF. DNA for the CDR3: TGTGCCAGCAGCTTGGAGGGAGGAATGGGACGGGGCTACACCTTC. This chain uses TRBV5-4 with TRBJ1-2; tentative D call: TRBD1 (5 bases). Trimming left V 0 bases short and J 8 bases short, with 17 bases between. CDR3 size: 15 residues. Germline CDR1 and CDR2: SGHNT and YYREEE (reference sequence).

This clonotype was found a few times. This chain's CDR3 is CASRLPNTEAFF. The CDR3 DNA reads as TGTGCCAGCAGACTCCCGAACACTGAAGCTTTCTTT. The chain carries TRBV6-1 and TRBJ1-1; D remains unclear. The CDR3 covers 12 residues. The ends were cut back, 6 bases at V and 1 base at J, with 6 bases in the middle. The germline CDR1 and CDR2 sequences are MNHNS and SASEGT.

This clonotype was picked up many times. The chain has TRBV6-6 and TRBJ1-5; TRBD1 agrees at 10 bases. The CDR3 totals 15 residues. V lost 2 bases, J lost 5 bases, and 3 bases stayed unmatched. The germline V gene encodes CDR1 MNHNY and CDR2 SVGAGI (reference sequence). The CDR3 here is CASSYGTGADQPQHF. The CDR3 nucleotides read TGTGCCAGCAGTTACGGGACAGGGGCCGATCAGCCCCAGCATTTT.

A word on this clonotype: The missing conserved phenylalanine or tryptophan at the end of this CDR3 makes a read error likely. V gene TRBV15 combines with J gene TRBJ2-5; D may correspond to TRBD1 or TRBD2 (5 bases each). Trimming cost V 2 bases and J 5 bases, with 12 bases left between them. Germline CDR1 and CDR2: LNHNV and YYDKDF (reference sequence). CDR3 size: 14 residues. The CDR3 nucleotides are TGTGCCACCAGCAGACCCTCCGAGGGGGAGACCCAGTACTCC. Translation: CATSRPSEGETQYS.

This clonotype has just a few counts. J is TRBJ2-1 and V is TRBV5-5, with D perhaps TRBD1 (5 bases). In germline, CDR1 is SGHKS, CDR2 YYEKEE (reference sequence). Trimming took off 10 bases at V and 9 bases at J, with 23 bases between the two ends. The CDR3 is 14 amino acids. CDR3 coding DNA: TGTGCCGGCTCGGCAGGGTTGACACACAGTGAGCAGTTCTTC. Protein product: CAGSAGLTHSEQFF.

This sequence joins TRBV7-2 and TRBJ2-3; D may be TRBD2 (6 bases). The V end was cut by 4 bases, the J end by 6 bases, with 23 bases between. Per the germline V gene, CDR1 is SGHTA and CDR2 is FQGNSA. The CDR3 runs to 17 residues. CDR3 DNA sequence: TGTGCCAGCAGCTCTAACATCAGAGGGAGGTTAATTGATACGCAGTATTTT. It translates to CASSSNIRGRLIDTQYF.

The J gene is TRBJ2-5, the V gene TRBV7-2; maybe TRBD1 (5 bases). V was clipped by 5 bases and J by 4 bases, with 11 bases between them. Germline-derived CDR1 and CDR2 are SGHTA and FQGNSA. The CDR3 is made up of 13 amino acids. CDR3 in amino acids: CASSNRRGETQYF. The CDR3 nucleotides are TGTGCCAGCAGCAATCGAAGGGGAGAGACCCAGTACTTC. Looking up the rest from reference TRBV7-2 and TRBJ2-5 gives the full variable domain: GAGVSQSPSNKVTEKGKDVELRCDPISGHTALYWYRQSLGQGLEFLIYFQGNSAPDKSGLPSDRFSAERTGGSVSTLTIQRTQQEDSAVYLCASSNRRGETQYFGPGTRLLVL.

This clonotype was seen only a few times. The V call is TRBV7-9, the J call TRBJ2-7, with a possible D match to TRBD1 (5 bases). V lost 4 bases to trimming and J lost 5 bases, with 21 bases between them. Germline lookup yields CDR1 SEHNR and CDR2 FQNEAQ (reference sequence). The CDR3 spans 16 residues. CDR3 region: CASSSAKTVKYDEQYF. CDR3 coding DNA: TGTGCCAGCAGCTCAGCCAAGACAGTAAAATACGACGAGCAGTACTTC.

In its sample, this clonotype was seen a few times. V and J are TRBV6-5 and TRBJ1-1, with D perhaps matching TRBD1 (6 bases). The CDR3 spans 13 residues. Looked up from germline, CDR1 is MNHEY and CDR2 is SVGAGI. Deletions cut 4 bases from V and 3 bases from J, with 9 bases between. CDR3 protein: CASSSYRDTEAFF. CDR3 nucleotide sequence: TGTGCCAGCAGTTCCTACAGGGACACTGAAGCTTTCTTT.

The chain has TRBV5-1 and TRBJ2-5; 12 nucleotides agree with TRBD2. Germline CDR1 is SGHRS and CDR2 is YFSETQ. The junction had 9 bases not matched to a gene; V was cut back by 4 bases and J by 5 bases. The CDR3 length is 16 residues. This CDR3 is CASSPTGLAGTETQYF. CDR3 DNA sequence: TGCGCCAGCAGCCCAACCGGACTAGCGGGAACGGAGACCCAGTACTTC.

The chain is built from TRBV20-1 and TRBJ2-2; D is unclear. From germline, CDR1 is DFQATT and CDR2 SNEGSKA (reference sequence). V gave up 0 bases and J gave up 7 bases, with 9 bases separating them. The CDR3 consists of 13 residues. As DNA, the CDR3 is TGCAGTGCTAGAGATACGCGTGGCGGGGAGCTGTTTTTT. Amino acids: CSARDTRGGELFF.

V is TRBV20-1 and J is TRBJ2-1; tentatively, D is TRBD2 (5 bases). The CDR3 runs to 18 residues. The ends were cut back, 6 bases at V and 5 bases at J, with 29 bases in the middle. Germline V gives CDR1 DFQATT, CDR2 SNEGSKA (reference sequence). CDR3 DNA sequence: TGCAGTGCAACCCCTAGCCCTGGCCGCTTACGTTCTCACAATGAGCAGTTCTTC. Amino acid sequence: CSATPSPGRLRSHNEQFF.

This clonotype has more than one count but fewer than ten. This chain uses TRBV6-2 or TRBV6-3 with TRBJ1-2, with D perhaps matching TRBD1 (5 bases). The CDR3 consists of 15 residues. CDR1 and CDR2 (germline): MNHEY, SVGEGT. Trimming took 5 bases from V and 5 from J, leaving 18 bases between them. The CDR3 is CASSDPTQKGYGYTF. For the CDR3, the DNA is TGTGCCAGCAGTGACCCGACACAAAAGGGGTATGGCTACACCTTC.

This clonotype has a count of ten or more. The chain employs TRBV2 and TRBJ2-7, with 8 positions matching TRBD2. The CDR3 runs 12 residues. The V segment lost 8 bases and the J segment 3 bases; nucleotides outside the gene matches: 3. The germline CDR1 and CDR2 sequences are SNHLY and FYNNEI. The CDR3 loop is CASPSGSYEQYF. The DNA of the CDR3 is TGTGCCAGCCCCAGCGGGAGCTACGAGCAGTACTTC.

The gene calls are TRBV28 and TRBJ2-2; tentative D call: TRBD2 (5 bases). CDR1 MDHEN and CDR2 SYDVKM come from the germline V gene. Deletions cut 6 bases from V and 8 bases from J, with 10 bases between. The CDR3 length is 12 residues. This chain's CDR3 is CASRRAAGELFF. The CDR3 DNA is TGTGCCAGCAGACGAGCGGCGGGGGAGCTGTTTTTT.

CDR3 nucleotides: TGTGCCAGCAAGTGGAACGGGGAGCTGTTTTTT. It is translated as CASKWNGELFF. The V gene is TRBV27, the J gene TRBJ2-2, with D unclear. Deletions cut 7 bases from V and 7 bases from J, with 7 bases between. The germline V gene has CDR1 MNHEY and CDR2 SMNVEV (reference sequence). The CDR3 contains 11 residues.

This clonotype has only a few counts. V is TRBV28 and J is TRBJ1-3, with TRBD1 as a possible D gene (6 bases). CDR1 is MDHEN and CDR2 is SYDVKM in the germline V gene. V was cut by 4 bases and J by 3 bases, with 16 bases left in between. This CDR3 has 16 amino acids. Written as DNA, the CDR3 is TGTGCCAGCAGTTCCAGGGGAGGGCAACATGGAAACACCATATATTTT. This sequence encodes CASSSRGGQHGNTIYF.

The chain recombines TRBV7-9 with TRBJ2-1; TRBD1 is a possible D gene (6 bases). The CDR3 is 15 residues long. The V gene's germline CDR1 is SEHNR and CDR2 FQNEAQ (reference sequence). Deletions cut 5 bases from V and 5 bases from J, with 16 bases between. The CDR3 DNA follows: TGTGCCAGCAGCGCCACGGGACAACTGGACAATGAGCAGTTCTTC. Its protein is CASSATGQLDNEQFF.

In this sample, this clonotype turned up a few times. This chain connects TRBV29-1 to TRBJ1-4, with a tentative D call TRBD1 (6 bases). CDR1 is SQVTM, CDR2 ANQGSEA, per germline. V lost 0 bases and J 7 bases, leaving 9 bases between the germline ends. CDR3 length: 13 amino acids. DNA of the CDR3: TGCAGCGTTGAAGAAGGGGGTAGTGAAAAACTGTTTTTT. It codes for CSVEEGGSEKLFF.

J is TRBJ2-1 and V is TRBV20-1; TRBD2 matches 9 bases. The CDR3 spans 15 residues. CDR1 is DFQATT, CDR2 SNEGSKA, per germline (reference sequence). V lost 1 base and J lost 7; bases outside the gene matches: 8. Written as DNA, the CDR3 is TGCAGTGCTAGAGTCCCGCTAGCGGGATTTAATGAGCAGTTCTTC. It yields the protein CSARVPLAGFNEQFF.

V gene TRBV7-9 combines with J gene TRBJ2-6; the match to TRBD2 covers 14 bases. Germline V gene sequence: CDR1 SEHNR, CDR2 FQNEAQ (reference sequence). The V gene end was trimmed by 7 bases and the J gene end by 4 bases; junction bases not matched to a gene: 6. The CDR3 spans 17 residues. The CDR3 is CASTGLAGGSGANVLTF. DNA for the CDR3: TGTGCCAGCACCGGACTAGCGGGAGGCTCCGGGGCCAACGTCCTGACTTTC.